The 21 T cell receptor beta chains below were found in one sample sequenced in a study of T cells in Graves' hyperthyroidism and ophthalmopathy. Amplified regions were TCR beta CDR3 sequences from RNA transcripts. The HTBI primer set was used in a first-round RT-PCR of the TCR CDR3. TCRdb reprocessed the multiplex PCR reads with MiXCR, giving one entry per CDR3 protein. Of some 570,000 distinct CDR3 sequences listed, 15% to 20% were seen once; the top ten hold roughly 15%. Specimen: blood. These receptors all come from a woman in her late teens or twenties with Graves' ophthalmopathy.

The DNA for the CDR3 is TGCAGCGTTGAATGGGGGGACAGGGTCACCTACGAGCAGTACTTC. Translation: CSVEWGDRVTYEQYF. The chain couples TRBV29-1 to TRBJ2-7, with TRBD1 matching 9 bases. Per germline, CDR1 SQVTM and CDR2 ANQGSEA. V trimming: 2 bases; J trimming: 2 bases; junction bases outside the gene matches: 7. The CDR3 consists of 15 residues.

This clonotype has at least ten counts. The rearrangement uses TRBV2 and TRBJ2-7; 7 bases fit TRBD1. Per germline, CDR1 SNHLY and CDR2 FYNNEI. There are 13 residues in the CDR3. Trimming at V came to 4 bases and at J to 3 bases, leaving 3 bases not matched to a gene. The CDR3 sequence is CASSAGQHYEQYF. DNA of the CDR3: TGTGCCAGCAGTGCGGGACAGCACTACGAGCAGTACTTC. The variable domain in full, with the rest retrieved from reference TRBV2 and TRBJ2-7, is EPEVTQTPSHQVTQMGQEVILRCVPISNHLYFYWYRQILGQKVEFLVSFYNNEISEKSEIFDDQFSVERPDGSNFTLKIRSTKLEDSAMYFCASSAGQHYEQYFGPGTRLTVT.

V is TRBV6-1 and J is TRBJ1-6; D not certain. V shed 4 bases and J shed 10 bases, with 20 bases lying between them. The CDR3 extends over 16 amino acids. Germline assignment: CDR1 MNHNS and CDR2 SASEGT. The CDR3 DNA reads TGTGCCAGCAGTGTTTTAGAACTGTCCCGGGAATCACCCCTCCACTTT. Translating it yields CASSVLELSRESPLHF.

The chain has TRBV19 and TRBJ2-7, with D perhaps matching TRBD1 or TRBD2 (5 bases each). CDR3 length: 14 residues. Trimming cost V 3 bases and J 2 bases, with 11 bases left between them. Germline V gene sequence: CDR1 LNHDA, CDR2 SQIVND (reference sequence). DNA of the CDR3: TGTGCCAGTAGTATGACGCCGGGACCCTACGAGCAGTACTTC. Protein sequence: CASSMTPGPYEQYF.

This clonotype came up many times. The rearrangement links TRBV27 to TRBJ1-1; tentative D call: TRBD1 (5 bases). Trimming pared 3 bases from V and 11 bases from J, leaving 16 bases between. The CDR3 totals 13 residues. Germline values: CDR1 MNHEY, CDR2 SMNVEV (reference sequence). CDR3 protein: CASSLGTGVGAFF. The CDR3 nucleotides are TGTGCCAGCAGTTTGGGCACAGGCGTCGGGGCTTTCTTT.

This sequence joins TRBV5-1 and TRBJ1-1, with a possible D match to TRBD1 (6 bases). V was trimmed by 3 bases and J by 2 bases, leaving 14 bases between them. The CDR3 runs to 15 residues. Germline V gene lookup returns CDR1 SGHRS and CDR2 YFSETQ. The chain's CDR3 is CASSWEQGINTEAFF. The CDR3 bases are TGCGCCAGCAGCTGGGAACAGGGAATTAACACTGAAGCTTTCTTT.

The J gene is TRBJ2-6, the V gene TRBV5-1; TRBD2 might be the D (6 bases). CDR1 SGHRS and CDR2 YFSETQ come from the germline V gene. The V end was cut by 4 bases, the J end by 2 bases, with 16 bases between. CDR3 size: 17 residues. Here the CDR3 reads CASSPRRREAGANVLTF. In nucleotides, the CDR3 is TGCGCCAGCAGCCCTCGACGGAGGGAGGCTGGGGCCAACGTCCTGACTTTC.

V and J are TRBV9 and TRBJ2-1; D is uncertain. This CDR3 region has 13 residues. Trimming removed 4 bases from V and 6 bases from J, with 11 bases in between. Germline-derived CDR1 and CDR2 are SGDLS and YYNGEE. DNA of the CDR3: TGTGCCAGCAGCTTCCAAGGATTCAATGAGCAGTTCTTC. This encodes CASSFQGFNEQFF. Supplemented by reference TRBV9 and TRBJ2-1, the full variable domain reads DSGVTQTPKHLITATGQRVTLRCSPRSGDLSVYWYQQSLDQGLQFLIQYYNGEERAKGNILERFSAQQFPDLHSELNLSSLELGDSALYFCASSFQGFNEQFFGPGTRLTVL.

As to this clonotype: A much larger clonotype is one base distant, so this may be a read error. V and J are TRBV28 and TRBJ1-2; 8 positions match TRBD1. This CDR3 region has 15 residues. Per germline, CDR1 MDHEN and CDR2 SYDVKM. The CDR3 is CANSFVYQGAPGYTF. The DNA for the CDR3 is TGTGCCAACAGTTTCGTGTACCAGGGGGCGCCGGGCTACACCTTC.

This clonotype was found a few times. The chain links TRBV27 to TRBJ1-1; D call uncertain. CDR1 and CDR2 from the germline V gene are MNHEY and SMNVEV (reference sequence). This CDR3 region has 13 residues. Trimming took 4 bases from V and 3 from J, leaving 9 bases between them. The CDR3 protein is CASSSKEYTEAFF. DNA of the CDR3: TGTGCCAGCAGTTCAAAGGAGTACACTGAAGCTTTCTTT.

The sample holds many counts of this clonotype. This sequence joins TRBV11-2 and TRBJ2-2; D not certain. Germline CDR1 SGHAT, CDR2 FQNNGV. The CDR3 has 13 amino acids. Trimming pared 0 bases from V and 5 bases from J, leaving 4 bases between. DNA for the CDR3: TGTGCCAGCAGCTTAGATGCGACCGGGGAGCTGTTTTTT. Its protein is CASSLDATGELFF.

To note about this clonotype: This may be a read error: a much more frequent sequence differs by one nucleotide. The rearrangement uses TRBV6-2 or TRBV6-3 and TRBJ2-1; TRBD1 might be the D (6 bases). This CDR3 has 13 amino acids. V was cut by 10 bases and J by 0 bases, with 10 bases left in between. From germline, CDR1 is MNHEY and CDR2 SVGEGT. The CDR3 coding sequence is TGTGCCATCCGAGGGGGCTCCTACAATGAGCAGTTCTTC. Amino acid sequence: CAIRGGSYNEQFF.

The chain employs TRBV14 and TRBJ2-6; D is uncertain. The CDR3 covers 15 residues. The V and J ends lost 4 bases and 12 bases respectively, with 19 bases between them. In germline, CDR1 is SGHDN, CDR2 FVKESK. The CDR3 spells CASSPVPTSSGVLTF. The CDR3 region has the DNA TGTGCCAGCAGCCCGGTCCCAACCTCTTCTGGCGTCCTGACTTTC.

This clonotype was counted between two and nine times. Being one base from a much bigger clone, this may be a read error. The chain uses TRBV3-1 and TRBJ1-5; no reliable D call. Germline CDR1 and CDR2: LGHDT and YNNKEL (reference sequence). CDR3 length: 13 amino acids. The CDR3 DNA follows: TGTGCCAGCAGTTACGACAATAATCGGCCCCAGCATTTT. Amino acids: CASSYDNNRPQHF.

The rearrangement uses TRBV6-6 and TRBJ1-2; 9 bases agree with TRBD1. Trimming cost V 0 bases and J 2 bases; bases outside gene matches: 1. Germline CDR1 and CDR2: MNHNY and SVGAGI (reference sequence). The CDR3 is 15 amino acids. The CDR3 coding sequence is TGTGCCAGCAGTTACTCCGGACAGGGGAACTATGGCTACACCTTC. Amino acid sequence: CASSYSGQGNYGYTF.

This clonotype was picked up many times. This chain joins TRBV5-8 and TRBJ1-2, with 7 bases that match TRBD1. Per germline, CDR1 SGHTS and CDR2 YDEGEE. V lost 5 bases, J lost 0 bases, and 10 bases stayed unmatched. CDR3 length: 16 amino acids. The CDR3 is CASRTIYRGANYGYTF. DNA for the CDR3: TGTGCCAGCAGAACCATTTACAGGGGAGCTAACTATGGCTACACCTTC.

As concerns this clonotype: This CDR3 fails to terminate in the conserved phenylalanine or tryptophan, so it likely reflects a read error. This chain connects TRBV7-8 to TRBJ1-1; D uncertain. The V gene's germline CDR1 is SGHVS and CDR2 FQNEAQ. The CDR3 is 11 residues long. Trimming pared 1 base from V and 5 bases from J, leaving 2 bases between. In nucleotides, the CDR3 is TGTGCCAGCAGCTTAGATACTGAAGCTTTCCTT. Amino acid sequence: CASSLDTEAFL.

This clonotype was seen a handful of times. V is TRBV20-1 and J is TRBJ1-2; TRBD1 matches at 8 bases. CDR3 length: 15 residues. Trimming removed 6 bases from V and 0 bases from J; junction bases left unmatched: 9. Germline values: CDR1 DFQATT, CDR2 SNEGSKA (reference sequence). CDR3 in amino acids: CSARQGPYANYGYTF. The CDR3 DNA reads TGCAGTGCACGACAGGGGCCGTACGCTAACTATGGCTACACCTTC.

In its sample, this clonotype was seen many times. The rearrangement uses TRBV10-2 and TRBJ2-7, with 8 positions matching TRBD2. The CDR3 covers 15 residues. Per germline, CDR1 WSHSY and CDR2 SAAADI. Trimming took 7 bases from V and 2 from J; bases not matched to a gene: 10. The CDR3 region has the DNA TGCGCCAGCAACCCTAGACTAGCGTTGACCTACGAGCAGTACTTC. It yields the protein CASNPRLALTYEQYF.

The chain's CDR3 is CASSVRPRADSPLHF. The CDR3 DNA reads as TGTGCCAGCAGCGTGAGACCCAGGGCGGATTCACCCCTCCACTTT. The gene calls are TRBV9 and TRBJ1-6; D is possibly TRBD1 (5 bases). CDR3 size: 15 residues. Germline V gene lookup returns CDR1 SGDLS and CDR2 YYNGEE. V lost 2 bases, J lost 8 bases, and 14 bases lay in between.

This clonotype was counted ten times or more. The V and J genes are TRBV20-1 and TRBJ2-3; possible D gene TRBD2, 6 bases. Germline CDR1 is DFQATT and CDR2 is SNEGSKA (reference sequence). The CDR3 is 15 amino acids. The V end was cut by 3 bases, the J end by 2 bases, with 15 bases between. In DNA, the CDR3 is TGCAGTGCTAGTGAGTTCGGGGGAGTCACAGATACGCAGTATTTT. Protein product: CSASEFGGVTDTQYF.